This T cell receptor beta chain was found in a study of cytomegalovirus exposure and HLA in healthy donors. Findings and caveats of the study: TCR beta sequences reportedly predicted most subjects' HLA-A and HLA-B alleles accurately. The classifier reportedly diagnosed cytomegalovirus status with high sensitivity and specificity. The authors enumerated 150 to 200 TCR beta chains as linked to cytomegalovirus.

On this clone: Its antigen remains unknown.

The PCR employed 60 Vbeta primers together with 13 Jbeta primers. In the original workflow: Unique TCR beta chains numbered roughly 80 million in a later analysis, with around 10 million shared. Profiling relied on immunoSEQ multiplex PCR, and the TCRdb table lists in-frame clones only, not all of them. D and trimming were read from the DNA, whereas the V and J calls and clone size are those reported in that table. This repertoire includes over 120,000 clones. This CDR3 is 18 amino acids long. Trimming took 5 bases from V and 6 from J; bases not matched to a gene: 13. Per the germline V gene, CDR1 is LNHNV and CDR2 is YYDKDF (reference sequence).

The clonotype was recovered from a male donor in good health and CMV-seronegative. V gene TRBV15 combines with J gene TRBJ2-7; 16 bases fit TRBD2. Sequencing was done on a sample of PBMCs. CDR3 amino acids: CATSRPGTSGRAVGEQYF. The CDR3 DNA is TGTGCCACCAGCCGCCCCGGGACTAGCGGGAGGGCCGTGGGCGAGCAGTACTTC.